This T cell receptor (beta chain) stems from a study of CD8+ T cells in alopecia areata. In the study overall: Patients given treatment had severity scored by the percentage of scalp area affected. Study observations and caveats: Under tofacitinib, numerous expanded lesional clonotypes remained detectable in scalp and blood. Scalp clonality, together with expanded CD8+ clones among the top 100, fell significantly with tofacitinib.

Sequencing used cDNA as its template, made by extracting RNA and reverse transcribing it. The repertoire was sequenced with immunoSEQ multiplex PCR; TCRdb's copy has only in-frame clones and lacks some. The table records around 150,000 clones, under 70% of them present only once. Comment on this clone: No antigen is known for it.

Regarding treatment: oral pan-JAK inhibitor, 5-10 mg twice daily. The germline V gene has CDR1 SQVTM and CDR2 ANQGSEA. V dropped 0 bases and J dropped 3 bases, with 20 bases sitting between them. The CDR3 runs 17 residues. The chain recombines TRBV29-1 with TRBJ1-1; D might be TRBD1 (5 bases). The sequence was collected from a human donor with alopecia areata. The sequences come from CD4+ T cells sorted from blood, collected at week 4, from a patient treated with tofacitinib. Here the CDR3 reads CSVEDGSGSREDTEAFF. The DNA of the CDR3 is TGCAGCGTTGAAGATGGGTCAGGGAGCAGGGAGGACACTGAAGCTTTCTTT.